This is a list of T cell receptor beta chains from one sample in a study of shared clonotypes between healthy human individuals. Generated by immunoSEQ multiplex PCR, the TCRdb table keeps only in-frame clones and is missing some. Among over a million clones listed, roughly 97% were seen once. Sample: naive CD4+ T cells sorted from blood. Receptors were obtained from a man younger than 40 in good health. The CDR3 runs from the conserved cysteine through the conserved F or W. Each record gives: V gene, D gene, J gene, CDR3 length, clone size, CDR3 DNA, CDR3 protein. The D gene is left open where the match is weak. The listing skips clone size in some rows; elsewhere it reads once, few, many or a size class.

>TRBV7-8|NA|TRBJ2-7|14|NA
TGTGCCAGCAGCTTAGACAGGGACTCCTACGAGCAGTACTTC
CASSLDRDSYEQYF
>TRBV7-9|NA|TRBJ2-6|13|NA
TGTGCCAGCTGGAACTCTGGGGCCAACGTCCTGACTTTC
CASWNSGANVLTF
>TRBV7-9|TRBD1|TRBJ1-2|16|NA
TGTGCCAGCAGCATAATTCCGGGACAGGGGCGGAGTGGCTACACCTTC
CASSIIPGQGRSGYTF
>TRBV5-6|TRBD2|TRBJ2-1|15|NA
TGTGCCAGCAGCTTGGAGACTAGCGGATACAATGAGCAGTTCTTC
CASSLETSGYNEQFF
>TRBV11-3|NA|TRBJ2-1|13|NA
TGTGCCAGCGCTTCCAGGGATGCTGGGGAGCAGTTCTTC
CASASRDAGEQFF
>TRBV30|NA|TRBJ2-3|15|NA
TGTGCCTGGAGTGGATGGGGGAGAGTGCCAGATACGCAGTATTTT
CAWSGWGRVPDTQYF
>TRBV5-6|NA|TRBJ2-3|13|NA
TGTGCCAGCAGCTGGGGGAGCACAGATACGCAGTATTTT
CASSWGSTDTQYF
>TRBV7-7|TRBD1|TRBJ2-1|15|NA
TGTGCCAGCAGCTTAGTGGCAGGGGGCGAAAATGAGCAGTTCTTC
CASSLVAGGENEQFF
>TRBV5-1|TRBD2|TRBJ2-1|19|NA
TGCGCCAGCAGCGCGGGACTAGCGGGTCGTTTCAGCTCCTACAATGAGCAGTTCTTC
CASSAGLAGRFSSYNEQFF
>TRBV5-1|TRBD2|TRBJ2-5|16|NA
TGCGCCAGCACCACAGGGTTGCGGGGGGACCAAGAGACCCAGTACTTC
CASTTGLRGDQETQYF
>TRBV19|NA|TRBJ2-7|16|NA
TGTGCCAGTAGTCCCTACCGGACAGAAAACTCCTACGAGCAGTACTTC
CASSPYRTENSYEQYF
>TRBV25-1|TRBD2|TRBJ2-1|14|NA
TGTGCCAGCAGAGGACTAGCGGGAGTAGGGGAGCAGTTCTTC
CASRGLAGVGEQFF
>TRBV28|NA|TRBJ1-1|14|NA
TGTGCCAGCAGTTTGACGACCTGGGGCACTGAAGCTTTCTTT
CASSLTTWGTEAFF
>TRBV30|NA|TRBJ1-3|15|once
TGTGCCTGGAGTGTAAAGGCAGGCTCTGGAAACACCATATATTTT
CAWSVKAGSGNTIYF
>TRBV20-1|NA|TRBJ2-3|11|NA
TGCAGTGCTAGTTCGCCAGATACGCAGTATTTT
CSASSPDTQYF
>TRBV7-8|TRBD2|TRBJ2-1|15|NA
TGTGCCAGCAGCACTCGGGAGGGCCTCAACAATGAGCAGTTCTTC
CASSTREGLNNEQFF
>TRBV28|TRBD2|TRBJ2-7|13|once
TGTGCCAGCAGGAACGGGGGGTCCTACGAGCAGTACTTC
CASRNGGSYEQYF
>TRBV27|TRBD1|TRBJ2-1|14|NA
TGTGCCAGCAGACCGGGACAGGGATACAATGAGCAGTTCTTC
CASRPGQGYNEQFF
>TRBV27|NA|TRBJ1-5|15|NA
TGTGCCAGCAGTTTAGGTCGGGGGCGAAATCAGCCCCAGCATTTT
CASSLGRGRNQPQHF
>TRBV6-6|TRBD1|TRBJ2-7|16|NA
TGTGCCAGCAGTTCCCCGGGACAGGGCCGGTCCTACGAGCAGTACTTC
CASSSPGQGRSYEQYF
>TRBV18|NA|TRBJ2-6|15|NA
TGTGCCAGCTCACCTACCAGGGGAGGGGCCAACGTCCTGACTTTC
CASSPTRGGANVLTF
>TRBV29-1|NA|TRBJ2-1|15|NA
TGCAGCGTTGAAATCACGGGTGGTACTTACAATGAGCAGTTCTTC
CSVEITGGTYNEQFF
>TRBV10-3|NA|TRBJ1-2|13|NA
TGTGCCATCAGTGAGTCAGGAGGGGGAGGCTACACCTTC
CAISESGGGGYTF
>TRBV6-5|TRBD2|TRBJ2-3|15|NA
TGTGCCAGCAGTTCTATAGCGGGACTCACAGATACGCAGTATTTT
CASSSIAGLTDTQYF